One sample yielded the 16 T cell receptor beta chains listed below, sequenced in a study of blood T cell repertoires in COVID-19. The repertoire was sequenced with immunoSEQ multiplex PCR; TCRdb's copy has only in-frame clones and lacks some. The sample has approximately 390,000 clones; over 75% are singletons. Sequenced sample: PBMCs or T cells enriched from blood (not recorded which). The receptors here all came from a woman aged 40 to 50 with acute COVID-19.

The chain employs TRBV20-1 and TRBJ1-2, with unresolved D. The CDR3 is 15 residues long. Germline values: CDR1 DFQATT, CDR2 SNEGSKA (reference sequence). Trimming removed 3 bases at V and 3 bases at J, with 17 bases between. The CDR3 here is CSASYSGRNDYGYTF. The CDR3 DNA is TGCAGTGCTAGTTATTCGGGTCGGAACGACTATGGCTACACCTTC.

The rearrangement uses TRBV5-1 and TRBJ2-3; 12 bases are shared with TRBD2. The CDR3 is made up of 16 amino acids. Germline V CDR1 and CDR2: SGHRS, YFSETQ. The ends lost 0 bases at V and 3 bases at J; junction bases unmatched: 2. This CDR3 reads CASSLAGTSGTDTQYF. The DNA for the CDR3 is TGCGCCAGCAGCTTGGCCGGGACTAGCGGGACAGATACGCAGTATTTT.

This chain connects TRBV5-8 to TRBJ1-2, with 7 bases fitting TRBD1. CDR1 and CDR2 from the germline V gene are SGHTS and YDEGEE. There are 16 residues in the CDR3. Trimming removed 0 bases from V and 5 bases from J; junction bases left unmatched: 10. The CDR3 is CASSLGTGLVAYGYTF. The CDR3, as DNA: TGTGCCAGCAGCTTGGGGACAGGTCTTGTCGCTTATGGCTACACCTTC.

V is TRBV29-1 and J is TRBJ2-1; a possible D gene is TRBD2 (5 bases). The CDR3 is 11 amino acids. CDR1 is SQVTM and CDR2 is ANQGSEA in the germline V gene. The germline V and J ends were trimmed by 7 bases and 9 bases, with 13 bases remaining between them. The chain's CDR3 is CSALAEGEQFF. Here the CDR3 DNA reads TGCAGCGCCCTCGCAGAGGGTGAGCAGTTCTTC.

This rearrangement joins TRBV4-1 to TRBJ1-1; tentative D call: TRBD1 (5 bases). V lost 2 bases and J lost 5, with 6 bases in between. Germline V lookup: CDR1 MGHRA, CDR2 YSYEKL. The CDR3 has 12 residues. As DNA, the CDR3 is TGCGCCAGCAGCCAACAGGGAACTGAAGCTTTCTTT. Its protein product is CASSQQGTEAFF.

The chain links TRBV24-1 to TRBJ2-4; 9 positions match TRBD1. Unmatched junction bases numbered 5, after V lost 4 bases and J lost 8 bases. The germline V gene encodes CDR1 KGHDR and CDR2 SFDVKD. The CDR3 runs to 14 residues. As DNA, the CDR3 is TGTGCCACCAGTGAGACAGGGGGGCGGGACATTCAGTACTTC. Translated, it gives CATSETGGRDIQYF.

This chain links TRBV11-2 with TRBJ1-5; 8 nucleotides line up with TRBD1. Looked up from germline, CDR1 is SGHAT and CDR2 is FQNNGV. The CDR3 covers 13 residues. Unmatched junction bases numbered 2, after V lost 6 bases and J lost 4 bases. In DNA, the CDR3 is TGTGCCAGCAGTCGGGACAGGAATCAGCCCCAGCATTTT. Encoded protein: CASSRDRNQPQHF. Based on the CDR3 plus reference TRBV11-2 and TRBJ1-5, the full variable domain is EAGVAQSPRYKIIEKRQSVAFWCNPISGHATLYWYQQILGQGPKLLIQFQNNGVVDDSQLPKDRFSAERLKGVDSTLKIQPAKLEDSAVYLCASSRDRNQPQHFGDGTRLSIL.

The CDR3 region is CSASLGAGTQYF. The CDR3 DNA is TGCAGTGCTAGTCTGGGGGCTGGGACCCAGTACTTC. The chain couples TRBV20-1 to TRBJ2-5; D perhaps matches TRBD1 (6 bases). CDR1 is DFQATT, CDR2 SNEGSKA, per germline (reference sequence). V lost 3 bases, J lost 7 bases, and 12 bases lay in between. CDR3 length equals 12 residues.

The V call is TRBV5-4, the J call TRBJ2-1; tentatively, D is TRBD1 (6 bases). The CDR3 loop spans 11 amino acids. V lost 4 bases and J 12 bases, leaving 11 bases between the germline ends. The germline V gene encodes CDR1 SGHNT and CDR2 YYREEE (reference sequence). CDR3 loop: CASSLKGVQFF. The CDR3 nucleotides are TGTGCCAGCAGCCTCAAGGGGGTGCAGTTCTTC.

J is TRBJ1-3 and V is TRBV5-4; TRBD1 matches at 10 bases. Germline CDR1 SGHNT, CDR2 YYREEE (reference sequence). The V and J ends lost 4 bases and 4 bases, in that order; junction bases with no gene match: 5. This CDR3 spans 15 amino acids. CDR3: CASSRDRGRGNTIYF. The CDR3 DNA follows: TGTGCCAGCAGCCGCGACAGGGGGCGCGGAAACACCATATATTTT.

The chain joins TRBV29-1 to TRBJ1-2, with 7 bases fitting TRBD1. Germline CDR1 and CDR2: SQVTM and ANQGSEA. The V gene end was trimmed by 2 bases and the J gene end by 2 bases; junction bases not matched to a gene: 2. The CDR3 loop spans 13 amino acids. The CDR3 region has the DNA TGCAGCGTTGAAAAACAGGGGAACTATGGCTACACCTTC. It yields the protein CSVEKQGNYGYTF. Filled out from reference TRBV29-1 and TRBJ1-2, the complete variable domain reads SAVISQKPSRDICQRGTSLTIQCQVDSQVTMMFWYRQQPGQSLTLIATANQGSEATYESGFVIDKFPISRPNLTFSTLTVSNMSPEDSSIYLCSVEKQGNYGYTFGSGTRLTVV.

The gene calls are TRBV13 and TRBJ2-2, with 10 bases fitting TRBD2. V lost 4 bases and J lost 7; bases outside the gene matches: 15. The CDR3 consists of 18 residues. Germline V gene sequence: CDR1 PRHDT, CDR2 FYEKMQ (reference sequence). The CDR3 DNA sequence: TGTGCCAGCAGCTCCCCAGAGAGAGCGGGGGGGCCTAACGGGGAGCTGTTTTTT. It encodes CASSSPERAGGPNGELFF.

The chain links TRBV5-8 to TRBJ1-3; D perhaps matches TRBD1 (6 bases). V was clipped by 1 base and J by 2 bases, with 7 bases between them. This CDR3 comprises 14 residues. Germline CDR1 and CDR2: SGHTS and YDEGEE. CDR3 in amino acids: CASSLSGAGNTIYF. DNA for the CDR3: TGTGCCAGCAGCTTGTCAGGGGCTGGAAACACCATATATTTT.

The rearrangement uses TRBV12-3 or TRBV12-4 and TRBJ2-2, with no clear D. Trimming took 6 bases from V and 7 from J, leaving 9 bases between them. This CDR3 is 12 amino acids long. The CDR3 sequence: CASSLRNGELFF. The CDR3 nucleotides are TGTGCCAGCAGCCTTAGAAACGGGGAGCTGTTTTTT.

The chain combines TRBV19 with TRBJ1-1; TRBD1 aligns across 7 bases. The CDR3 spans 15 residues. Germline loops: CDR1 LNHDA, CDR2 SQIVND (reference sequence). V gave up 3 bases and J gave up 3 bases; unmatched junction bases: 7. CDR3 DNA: TGTGCCAGTAGTATTCGACAGGGATCGGACACTGAAGCTTTCTTT. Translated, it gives CASSIRQGSDTEAFF.

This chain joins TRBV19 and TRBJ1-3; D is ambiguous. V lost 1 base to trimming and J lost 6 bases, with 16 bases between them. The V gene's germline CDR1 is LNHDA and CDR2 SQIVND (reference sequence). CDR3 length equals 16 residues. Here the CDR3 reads CASSIVRTGTKNTIYF. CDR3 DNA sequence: TGTGCCAGTAGTATAGTCCGGACGGGAACCAAAAACACCATATATTTT.